The rows below give T cell receptor beta chains drawn from one sample of a study of CD8+CD57+ T cells in acquired aplastic anemia. TCRdb reanalysed the reads using MiXCR and keeps one entry per CDR3 protein. The table lists approximately 300,000 distinct CDR3 sequences, under 60% of them singletons. The specimen was sorted CD4+, CD8+, or CD8+CD57+ T cells (not recorded which) from PBMCs. All receptors come from a human donor with aplastic anemia. CDR3s include the opening cysteine and the closing phenylalanine or tryptophan. D genes are given only for firm matches. The listing skips clone size in some rows; elsewhere it reads once, few, many or a size class.

TRBV12-3/TRBV12-4	TRBJ2-1	TRBD2	many	CASSISGGAYNEQFF	TGTGCCAGCAGCATTAGCGGGGGGGCCTACAATGAGCAGTTCTTC
TRBV7-2	TRBJ1-6	-	few	CASSLEITTPLHF	TGTGCCAGCAGCTTGGAGATTACCACACCCCTCCACTTT
TRBV15	TRBJ2-4	-	once	CATSSLGTALAKNIQYF	TGTGCCACCAGCAGCCTCGGGACGGCCCTAGCCAAAAACATTCAGTACTTC
TRBV14	TRBJ2-7	TRBD2	-	CARRSGGLTYEQYF	TGTGCCAGAAGAAGCGGGGGGCTAACCTACGAGCAGTACTTC
TRBV29-1	TRBJ1-3	-	-	CSVEADSIGPAGGNTIYF	TGCAGCGTTGAGGCAGACTCCATCGGACCGGCTGGCGGAAACACCATATATTTT
TRBV20-1	TRBJ2-1	TRBD2	-	CSARVAAGAPGSYNEQFF	TGCAGTGCTAGAGTGGCAGCGGGAGCCCCCGGGTCCTACAATGAGCAGTTCTTC
TRBV11-2	TRBJ2-5	-	many	CASSSQDGQTQYF	TGTGCCAGCAGCTCCCAAGACGGGCAGACCCAGTACTTC
TRBV7-8	TRBJ2-1	-	-	CASEVLNEQFF	TGTGCCAGCGAGGTCCTGAATGAGCAGTTCTTC
TRBV29-1	TRBJ1-2	-	-	CSGRTNYGYTF	TGCAGCGGGAGAACTAACTATGGCTACACCTTC
TRBV19	TRBJ2-1	TRBD1	-	CASSLDRGFYNEQFF	TGTGCCAGTAGTCTCGACAGGGGTTTCTACAATGAGCAGTTCTTC
TRBV7-9	TRBJ2-7	TRBD1	-	CASSVGDSSYEQYF	TGTGCCAGCAGCGTTGGGGACAGCTCCTACGAGCAGTACTTC
TRBV20-1	TRBJ2-1	TRBD1	-	CSAGQGGDNEQFF	TGCAGTGCTGGACAGGGGGGGGACAATGAGCAGTTCTTC
TRBV7-2	TRBJ2-2	-	many	CASSLVAGNTGELFF	TGTGCCAGCAGCTTAGTGGCGGGGAACACCGGGGAGCTGTTTTTT
TRBV6-5	TRBJ2-3	-	-	CASSYGVSTDTQYF	TGTGCCAGCAGTTACGGGGTCAGCACAGATACGCAGTATTTT
TRBV10-2	TRBJ1-6	-	-	CASSGSLGETLHF	TGCGCCAGCAGTGGCTCCCTAGGGGAAACCCTCCACTTT
TRBV29-1	TRBJ1-2	-	-	CSVVRGRGYTF	TGCAGCGTTGTTAGGGGGAGAGGCTACACCTTC
TRBV5-1	TRBJ2-7	-	-	CASSRDRHEQYF	TGTGCCAGCAGCCGGGACCGCCACGAGCAGTACTTC
TRBV12-3/TRBV12-4	TRBJ1-1	-	-	CASRWRTEAFF	TGTGCCAGCAGATGGAGGACTGAAGCTTTCTTT
TRBV19	TRBJ2-7	-	many	CASSIQGFSREQYF	TGTGCCAGTAGTATACAGGGGTTCTCGCGCGAGCAGTACTTC
TRBV10-3	TRBJ2-1	TRBD2	-	CAISAPSGGRNNEQFF	TGTGCCATCAGTGCCCCTAGCGGGGGGCGAAACAATGAGCAGTTCTTC
TRBV6-6	TRBJ2-7	-	-	CASSTFSALGSYEQYF	TGTGCCAGCAGTACCTTTTCGGCGCTTGGGTCCTACGAGCAGTACTTC
TRBV29-1	TRBJ1-1	TRBD1	-	CSVDWSGQQNTEAFF	TGCAGCGTTGATTGGTCGGGACAGCAGAACACTGAAGCTTTCTTT
TRBV5-1	TRBJ1-4	TRBD1	many	CASSLGQGDEKLFF	TGCGCCAGCAGCCTGGGACAGGGGGATGAAAAACTGTTTTTT
TRBV2	TRBJ2-1	-	-	CANRHLGTTGDEQFF	TGTGCCAATCGACACCTCGGGACGACGGGCGATGAGCAGTTCTTC
TRBV2	TRBJ1-4	TRBD1	-	CASKPDRTNEKLFF	TGTGCCAGCAAGCCGGACAGGACTAATGAAAAACTGTTTTTT
TRBV20-1	TRBJ1-5	-	many	CSASAGWASSNQPQHF	TGCAGTGCTAGCGCAGGGTGGGCCAGTAGCAATCAGCCCCAGCATTTT
TRBV29-1	TRBJ2-5	TRBD2	many	CSVRGGLAGDQETQYF	TGCAGCGTACGGGGGGGACTAGCGGGAGACCAAGAGACCCAGTACTTC
TRBV3-1	TRBJ1-3	-	once	CASSHRDRGNAIYF	TGTGCCAGCAGCCACCGGGACCGGGGAAACGCCATATATTTT
TRBV2	TRBJ2-1	TRBD2	-	CASRRGLAGGGEQFF	TGTGCCAGCAGGCGGGGACTAGCGGGGGGGGGTGAGCAGTTCTTC
TRBV6-5	TRBJ1-6	-	-	CDSRTDLNYNSPLHF	TGTGACAGCAGAACAGATTTAAACTATAATTCACCCCTCCACTTC
TRBV19	TRBJ2-2	TRBD1	-	CASSLRDRGTGELFF	TGTGCCAGTAGTCTCCGGGACAGGGGGACCGGGGAGCTGTTTTTT
TRBV14	TRBJ1-2	-	many	CASSQGGATGTNYGYTF	TGTGCCAGCAGCCAAGGAGGCGCCACGGGGACTAACTATGGCTACACCTTC
TRBV7-2	TRBJ2-7	-	-	CASSSDALEQYF	TGTGCCAGCAGCTCGGACGCTTTGGAGCAGTACTTC
TRBV2	TRBJ1-3	-	many	CASRSGNTIYF	TGTGCCAGCAGGTCTGGAAACACCATATATTTT
TRBV7-3	TRBJ2-3	-	-	CASSLGRAYTDTQYF	TGTGCCAGCAGCTTAGGCCGGGCCTACACAGATACGCAGTATTTT
TRBV20-1	TRBJ2-7	TRBD1	few	CSARDAQGVYEQYF	TGCAGTGCTAGAGATGCACAGGGGGTCTACGAGCAGTACTTC
TRBV20-1	TRBJ2-1	TRBD2	-	CSASGTSGGQNGQFF	TGCAGTGCTTCGGGGACAAGCGGGGGCCAAAACGGGCAGTTCTTC
TRBV9	TRBJ1-2	-	-	CASSVGEGYTF	TGTGCCAGCAGCGTAGGTGAGGGCTACACCTTC
TRBV20-1	TRBJ2-3	TRBD2	-	CSVGTSGVDTQYF	TGCAGCGTCGGGACTAGCGGGGTAGATACGCAGTATTTT
TRBV30	TRBJ2-3	-	many	CAWSGAGGLQYF	TGTGCCTGGAGTGGCGCAGGGGGGTTGCAGTATTTT
TRBV7-2	TRBJ1-1	-	few	CASSLTQGVTTEAFF	TGTGCCAGCAGTCTTACACAGGGAGTAACCACTGAAGCTTTCTTT
TRBV2	TRBJ2-5	TRBD1	-	CASRAGTVTQYF	TGTGCCAGCAGGGCCGGGACAGTTACCCAGTACTTC
TRBV29-1	TRBJ2-1	TRBD2	-	CSVGTSGRRYNEQFF	TGCAGCGTTGGGACTAGCGGGAGACGTTACAATGAGCAGTTCTTC
TRBV5-1	TRBJ2-5	-	few	CASSLASRETQYF	TGCGCCAGCAGCTTGGCTAGTCGCGAGACCCAGTACTTC
TRBV20-1	TRBJ2-1	-	once	CSARSPAGQRGSYNEQFF	TGCAGTGCTAGAAGTCCAGCGGGCCAAAGGGGGTCCTACAATGAGCAGTTCTTC
TRBV10-3	TRBJ1-1	-	-	CAISEGGDGGAFF	TGTGCCATCAGTGAGGGAGGGGACGGTGGAGCTTTCTTT
TRBV24-1	TRBJ2-7	TRBD1	-	CATSDRASGQGYEQYF	TGTGCCACCAGTGATCGCGCCTCGGGACAGGGGTACGAGCAGTACTTC
TRBV18	TRBJ2-3	TRBD1	-	CASSSSTGVGDTQYF	TGTGCCAGCTCATCGTCGACAGGGGTCGGGGATACGCAGTATTTT
TRBV12-3/TRBV12-4	TRBJ2-2	-	many	CASSKSSYGTGELFF	TGTGCCAGCAGTAAAAGCAGCTATGGTACCGGGGAGCTGTTTTTT
TRBV7-6	TRBJ2-1	-	-	CASSLMAGSDEQFF	TGTGCCAGCAGCTTGATGGCCGGGTCGGATGAGCAGTTCTTC
TRBV29-1	TRBJ2-7	-	-	CSVVDSRGPYEQYF	TGCAGCGTAGTGGACAGTCGAGGTCCCTACGAGCAGTACTTC
TRBV7-8	TRBJ1-2	TRBD1	many	CASSFTGGAGYTF	TGTGCCAGCAGCTTTACAGGGGGAGCTGGCTACACCTTC
TRBV29-1	TRBJ2-7	TRBD1	-	CSVGAGRGQLYEQYF	TGCAGCGTGGGGGCGGGCAGGGGGCAACTCTACGAGCAGTACTTC